The source of this T cell receptor beta chain is a study of CD8+CD57+ T cells in acquired aplastic anemia. Study-level information: Sorted cells (CD4+ and CD8+) yielded DNA amounts that averaged around 3.5 ug. Healthy donors had, on average, roughly 9.8 million reads for their CD4+ cells. Study findings and constraints: Researchers report that 25 to 30 CD8+ CDR3 sequences appeared in both patients and controls. No significant patient-versus-control difference appeared in CD8+ Simpson's diversity.

The TCR beta profiling, which covered VDJ combination and CDR3 sequence, was carried out using genomic DNA as the template. TCRdb itself ran the reads through MiXCR, one entry per CDR3 protein. The sample has 68,000 or so distinct CDR3 sequences, roughly half seen once; the top ten hold approximately 8.3%. To note about this clonotype: The target antigen is unknown.

The CDR3 is 13 residues long. CDR1 and CDR2 (germline): MGHDK, SYGVNS. Deletions cut 5 bases from V and 2 bases from J, with 10 bases between. The J gene is TRBJ2-7, the V gene TRBV25-1; D is ambiguous. Sequencing was done on a sample of sorted CD4+, CD8+, or CD8+CD57+ T cells (not recorded which) from PBMCs. The receptor's source is a human donor in good health, serving as a control. This CDR3 is CASSWGNAYEQYF. In nucleotides, the CDR3 is TGTGCCAGCAGTTGGGGTAACGCCTACGAGCAGTACTTC.